What follows is one T cell receptor (beta chain) and its context. Study processing details: A classifier for distant metastasis in papillary thyroid cancer was constructed using CDR3 differences observed across clinicopathological groups. MiXCR reprocessed the PCR reads for TCRdb. The V and J calls come from TCRdb's annotation, not from the publication. The sample contains about 7,000 clones, over 15% of which appear only once. These data belong to a study of metastatic and nonmetastatic thyroid tumors. Trimming took 7 bases from V and 5 from J; bases not matched to a gene: 3. The CDR3 loop spans 14 amino acids. In germline, CDR1 is MNHNS, CDR2 SASEGT. Treatment of any kind had been given to no patient before thyroid surgery.

This sequence joins TRBV6-1 and TRBJ1-6; 9 bases are shared with TRBD1. The TCR originated in a female donor with papillary thyroid cancer or a benign thyroid nodule (not recorded which). Some clones in this sample may be carry-over from other donors' samples. The source material was adjacent normal tissue. CDR3 nucleotide sequence: TGTGCCAGCACCGGACAGGGGAATAATTCACCCCTCCACTTT. This translates into CASTGQGNNSPLHF.